The clone carrying this T cell receptor beta chain has more than one count but fewer than ten. Antigen specificity is unknown. These data are taken from a study of yellow fever vaccine responses in identical twins. TCRdb reprocessed the RT-PCR reads with MiXCR, giving one entry per CDR3 protein. The data contain over 2,000 distinct CDR3 sequences, 8.7% of them singletons. The CDR3 runs 14 residues. Germline CDR1 reads WNHNN; CDR2 reads SYGVQD (reference sequence). Trimming shortened V by 2 bases and J by 4 bases, and 11 bases separated the two germline ends. The study's findings and limits: On the reported evidence, twins' vaccine T cell responses seemed partly convergent and partly personalized.

The sample in question was T cells from blood (PBMCs), unsorted or a sorted subset (not recorded which), obtained around 25 months after vaccination. The rearrangement joins TRBV10-1 to TRBJ1-2, with unresolved D. The origin of this receptor is a young woman who received the yellow fever vaccine. CDR3 protein: CASSEDERTYGYTF. The CDR3 DNA is TGCGCCAGCAGTGAGGATGAAAGGACCTATGGCTACACCTTC.